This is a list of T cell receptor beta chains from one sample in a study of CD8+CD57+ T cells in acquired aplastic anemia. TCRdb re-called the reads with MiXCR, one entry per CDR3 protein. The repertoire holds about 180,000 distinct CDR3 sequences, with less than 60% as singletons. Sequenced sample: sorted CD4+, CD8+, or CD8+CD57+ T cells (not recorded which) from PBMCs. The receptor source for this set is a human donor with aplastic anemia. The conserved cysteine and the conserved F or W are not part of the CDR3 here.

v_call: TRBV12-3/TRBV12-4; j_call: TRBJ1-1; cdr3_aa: ASTPGQGTLAF
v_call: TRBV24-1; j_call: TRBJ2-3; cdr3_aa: ATSAGTTLTDTQY
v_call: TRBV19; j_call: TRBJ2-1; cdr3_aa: ASSQRGQLVTV
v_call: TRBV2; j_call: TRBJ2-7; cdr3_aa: ASRVAGVGEQY
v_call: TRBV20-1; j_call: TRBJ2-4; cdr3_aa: SAPLGAKNIQY
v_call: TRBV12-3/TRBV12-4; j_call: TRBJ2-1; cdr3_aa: ASSLAGTLYNEQF
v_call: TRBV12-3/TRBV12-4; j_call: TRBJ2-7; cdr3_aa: ASSLGVASYEQY
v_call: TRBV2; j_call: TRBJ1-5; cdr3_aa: ASSVGGGNQPQH
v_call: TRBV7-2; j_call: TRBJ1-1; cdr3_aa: ASSLRSGSGKAEAF
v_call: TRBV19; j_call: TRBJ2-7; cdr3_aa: ARKTLYGTSGGNSYEQY
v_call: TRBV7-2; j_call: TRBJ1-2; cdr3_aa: ASSSRAGGYT
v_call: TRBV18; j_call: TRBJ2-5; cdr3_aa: ASSPTTGIGETQY
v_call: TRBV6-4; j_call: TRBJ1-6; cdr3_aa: ASHRTGRSPLH
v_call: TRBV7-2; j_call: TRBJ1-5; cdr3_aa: ASSLRRPGTADSNQPQH
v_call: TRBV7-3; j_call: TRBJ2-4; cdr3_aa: ASSSGAKNIQY
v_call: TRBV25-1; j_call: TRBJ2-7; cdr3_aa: ASSAGTGDYEQY
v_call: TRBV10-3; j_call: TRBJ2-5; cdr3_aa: AISPLSGAETQY
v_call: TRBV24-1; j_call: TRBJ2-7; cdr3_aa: ATTSGAYEQY
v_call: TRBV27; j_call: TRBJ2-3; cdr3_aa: ASTGQGASTDTQY
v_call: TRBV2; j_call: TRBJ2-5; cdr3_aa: ATKTRETQY
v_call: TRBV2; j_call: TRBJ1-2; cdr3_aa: ASSTDRGYGYT
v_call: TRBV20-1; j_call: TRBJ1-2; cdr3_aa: SAKSSRGLGGYT
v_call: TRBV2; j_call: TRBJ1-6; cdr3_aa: ASRTGAGSPLH
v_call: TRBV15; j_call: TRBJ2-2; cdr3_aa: ATSTRTETGELF
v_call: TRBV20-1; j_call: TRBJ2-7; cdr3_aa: SARETGGYEQY
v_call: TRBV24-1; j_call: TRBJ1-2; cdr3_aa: ATSDGGPRSYGYT
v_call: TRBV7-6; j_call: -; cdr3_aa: ASSYRVWETQY
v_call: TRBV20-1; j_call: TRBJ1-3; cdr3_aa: SAGRAGGNGNTIY
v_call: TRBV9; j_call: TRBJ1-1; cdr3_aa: ASSVASGNTEAF
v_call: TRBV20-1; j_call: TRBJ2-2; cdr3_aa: SASQTSGNTGELF
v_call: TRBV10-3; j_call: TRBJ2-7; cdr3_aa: ATADSGRALIMNEQY
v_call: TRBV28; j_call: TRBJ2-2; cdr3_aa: ASSFPGELF
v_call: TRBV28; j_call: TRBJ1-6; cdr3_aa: ASSLVGDGSPLH
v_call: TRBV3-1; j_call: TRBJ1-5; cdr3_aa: ASSQDGNQPQH
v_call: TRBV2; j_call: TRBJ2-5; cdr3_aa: ASSERGLKTQY
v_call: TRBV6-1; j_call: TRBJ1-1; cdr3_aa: ASSDKTGGVSEAF
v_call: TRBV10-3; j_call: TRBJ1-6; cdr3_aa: AGRTGYNSPLH
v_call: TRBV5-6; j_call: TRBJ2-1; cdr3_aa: ASRNRRDRAYNEQF
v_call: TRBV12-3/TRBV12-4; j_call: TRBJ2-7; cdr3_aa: ASSFSQGSEQY
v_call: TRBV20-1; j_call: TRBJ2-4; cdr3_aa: SAEGQGNIQY
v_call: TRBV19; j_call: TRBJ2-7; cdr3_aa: ASMRQFGGTYEQY
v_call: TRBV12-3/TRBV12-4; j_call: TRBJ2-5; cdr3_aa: ASRQSIRRDGETQY
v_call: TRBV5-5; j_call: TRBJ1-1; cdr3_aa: ASSRDRVSNTEAF
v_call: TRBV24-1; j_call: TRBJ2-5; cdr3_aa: ATSDPNRGHGETQY
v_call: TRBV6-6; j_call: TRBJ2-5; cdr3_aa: ASSYGGLETQY
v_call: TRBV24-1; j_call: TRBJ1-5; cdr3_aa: ATSDAGRGTGPQH
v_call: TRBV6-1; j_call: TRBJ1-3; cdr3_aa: ASSEMGQIAGNTIY
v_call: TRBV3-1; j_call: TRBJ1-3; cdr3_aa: ASSWGLTGNTIY
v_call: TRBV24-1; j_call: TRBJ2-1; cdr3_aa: ATRSSAYNEQF
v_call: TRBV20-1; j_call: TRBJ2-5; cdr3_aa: STGGRTETQY
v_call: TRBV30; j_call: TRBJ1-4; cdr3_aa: AWTGGYNEKLF
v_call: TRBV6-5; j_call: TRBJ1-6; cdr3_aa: ASSYVGRAPPLH
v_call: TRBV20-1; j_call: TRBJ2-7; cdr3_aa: SARVPGQGDEQY